These T cell receptor beta chains were read from a single sample in a study of STAT5B mutations in CD4+ large granular lymphocyte leukemia. Profiling relied on immunoSEQ multiplex PCR, and the TCRdb table lists in-frame clones only, not all of them. The sample comprises about 40,000 clones, around 85% of which are singletons, and approximately 0.32% rests with the top ten. Sequences were obtained from CD4+ T cells from blood buffy coats. The receptors come from a human donor in good health. The CDR3 runs from the conserved cysteine through the conserved F or W. D genes are given only for firm matches. Only part of the rows carry a size: once, few, many, or a class if the clone is expanded.

D gene	V gene	clone size	J gene	CDR3 protein	CDR3 DNA
NA	TRBV19	NA	TRBJ2-7	CASSFQHSQAGEQYF	TGTGCCAGTAGTTTCCAACATAGTCAGGCGGGGGAGCAGTACTTC
TRBD2	TRBV7-6	NA	TRBJ2-1	CASSLGGGNREQFF	TGTGCCAGCAGCTTAGGGGGGGGGAACCGGGAGCAGTTCTTC
NA	TRBV18	NA	TRBJ1-5	CASSSAGDSNQPQHF	TGTGCCAGCTCATCGGCTGGGGATAGCAATCAGCCCCAGCATTTT
NA	TRBV7-9	NA	TRBJ1-6	CASSPGVSNSPLHF	TGTGCCAGCAGCCCCGGGGTGTCGAATTCACCCCTCCACTTT
NA	TRBV6-1	NA	TRBJ2-3	CASSEAWDLDTQYF	TGTGCCAGCAGTGAAGCGTGGGATCTAGATACGCAGTATTTT
NA	TRBV6-5	NA	TRBJ1-4	CASSTDLTPNEKLFF	TGTGCCAGCAGCACCGACCTCACTCCTAATGAAAAACTGTTTTTT
NA	TRBV19	few	TRBJ1-2	CASSERQDYGYTF	TGTGCCAGTAGTGAACGGCAGGACTATGGCTACACCTTC
NA	TRBV2	NA	TRBJ1-5	CASSEGSTGNQPQHF	TGTGCCAGCAGTGAAGGGTCCACTGGTAATCAGCCCCAGCATTTT
TRBD2	TRBV2	NA	TRBJ2-1	CASSGYSGGNSYNEQFF	TGTGCCAGCAGCGGTTATAGCGGGGGAAACTCCTACAATGAGCAGTTCTTC
TRBD2	TRBV9	NA	TRBJ2-2	CASSVGGTSGSTGELFF	TGTGCCAGCAGCGTAGGCGGGACTAGCGGGAGCACCGGGGAGCTGTTTTTT
NA	TRBV6-1	NA	TRBJ1-1	CASSEFHPNTEAFF	TGTGCCAGCAGTGAATTCCACCCGAACACTGAAGCTTTCTTT
NA	TRBV29-1	NA	TRBJ2-2	CSVAPGDDGELFF	TGCAGCGTTGCACCAGGGGACGACGGGGAGCTGTTTTTT
TRBD2	TRBV9	NA	TRBJ2-5	CASSVAGGDYQETQYF	TGTGCCAGCAGCGTAGCGGGGGGAGACTACCAAGAGACCCAGTACTTC
NA	TRBV27	few	TRBJ1-3	CASSSSLGVGGNTIYF	TGTGCCAGCAGTTCCTCCCTTGGGGTTGGCGGAAACACCATATATTTT
NA	TRBV28	NA	TRBJ1-2	CASSGNYGYTF	TGTGCCAGCAGCGGGAACTATGGCTACACCTTC
NA	TRBV27	NA	TRBJ2-1	CASSTPSSYNEQFF	TGTGCCAGCAGTACCCCCAGCTCCTACAATGAGCAGTTCTTC
TRBD1	TRBV28	NA	TRBJ1-2	CASSPGQGTYNYGYTF	TGTGCCAGCAGCCCTGGACAGGGCACTTACAACTATGGCTACACCTTC
NA	TRBV2	NA	TRBJ1-5	CASSERRGEQSNQPQHF	TGTGCCAGCAGTGAAAGAAGAGGCGAACAAAGCAATCAGCCCCAGCATTTT
TRBD1	TRBV5-1	NA	TRBJ2-5	CASSGSTGRQETQYF	TGCGCCAGCAGCGGGTCGACAGGGCGTCAAGAGACCCAGTACTTC
TRBD1	TRBV4-3	NA	TRBJ1-2	CASSQAEVGQGANRRGYTF	TGCGCCAGCAGCCAAGCTGAAGTGGGACAGGGGGCTAATCGGAGAGGCTACACCTTC
TRBD1	TRBV6-1	NA	TRBJ2-7	CASSGPGQGFSFYEQYF	TGTGCCAGCAGTGGGCCGGGACAGGGGTTTTCTTTCTACGAGCAGTACTTC
TRBD1	TRBV19	NA	TRBJ1-2	CASSPRQGPRGYTF	TGTGCCAGTAGTCCGAGACAGGGGCCCCGAGGCTACACCTTC
NA	TRBV5-1	NA	TRBJ1-1	CASSGRTDRNTEAFF	TGCGCCAGCAGCGGAAGGACAGATAGAAACACTGAAGCTTTCTTT
NA	TRBV11-2	NA	TRBJ1-1	CASSPDIMNTEAFF	TGTGCCAGCAGCCCGGACATAATGAACACTGAAGCTTTCTTT
NA	TRBV6-1	NA	TRBJ1-1	CASSEQLSTVF	TGTGCCAGCAGTGAACAGCTGTCGACGGTCTTT
TRBD1	TRBV10-2	NA	TRBJ1-2	CASRPGQGVEGYTF	TGCGCCAGCAGGCCGGGACAGGGGGTCGAAGGCTACACCTTC
TRBD1	TRBV6-1	few	TRBJ1-2	CASSEAGTGRGYGYTF	TGTGCCAGCAGTGAAGCAGGGACAGGGAGAGGATATGGCTACACCTTC
NA	TRBV15	once	TRBJ2-3	CATSRAGAGTDTQYF	TGTGCCACCAGCAGAGCGGGGGCCGGCACAGATACGCAGTATTTT
NA	TRBV7-2	NA	TRBJ2-5	CASSISPQETQYF	TGTGCCAGCAGCATAAGTCCCCAGGAGACCCAGTACTTC
NA	TRBV28	NA	TRBJ2-5	CASSRTVQETQYF	TGTGCCAGCAGTCGCACGGTCCAAGAGACCCAGTACTTC
NA	TRBV7-9	NA	TRBJ1-1	CASSLETPGNTEAFF	TGTGCCAGCAGCCTAGAGACGCCTGGGAACACTGAAGCTTTCTTT
TRBD2	TRBV6-6	once	TRBJ2-7	CASSYGLAAVGQQYF	TGTGCCAGCAGTTACGGACTAGCGGCGGTTGGACAGCAGTACTTC
NA	TRBV5-8	NA	TRBJ2-7	CASSLMRGTASYEQYF	TGTGCCAGCAGCTTAATGCGAGGGACGGCTTCCTACGAGCAGTACTTC
NA	TRBV18	NA	TRBJ1-1	CASSPRDPLNTEAFF	TGTGCCAGCTCACCCAGGGATCCCCTTAACACTGAAGCTTTCTTT
NA	TRBV20-1	NA	TRBJ2-3	CSAKTADTQYF	TGCAGTGCTAAGACAGCAGATACGCAGTATTTT
NA	TRBV29-1	medium-sized	TRBJ1-2	CSVGQNYGYTF	TGCAGCGTGGGACAAAACTATGGCTACACCTTC
NA	TRBV18	NA	TRBJ2-7	CASSPGQSSYEQYF	TGTGCCAGCTCACCAGGACAGTCCTCCTACGAGCAGTACTTC
NA	TRBV6-1	NA	TRBJ2-1	CASSSGQNNEQFF	TGTGCCAGCAGTTCCGGACAGAACAATGAGCAGTTCTTC
TRBD2	TRBV7-2	NA	TRBJ2-1	CASSLASGGGWNEQFF	TGTGCCAGCAGCTTAGCATCCGGCGGGGGGTGGAATGAGCAGTTCTTC
TRBD2	TRBV19	NA	TRBJ2-1	CASSPPSGTRFNEQFF	TGTGCCAGTAGTCCGCCTAGCGGCACCCGTTTTAATGAGCAGTTCTTC
TRBD2	TRBV2	NA	TRBJ2-3	CASSEAGTSGGTDTQYF	TGTGCCAGCAGTGAAGCGGGGACTAGCGGGGGGACAGATACGCAGTATTTT
NA	TRBV10-2	NA	TRBJ2-1	CASTPGLNEQFF	TGCGCCAGCACTCCGGGACTCAATGAGCAGTTCTTC
TRBD1	TRBV2	NA	TRBJ1-2	CASTGPGQGLIYGYTF	TGTGCCAGCACCGGGCCGGGACAGGGGTTAATCTATGGCTACACCTTC
NA	TRBV5-4	once	TRBJ1-3	CASSSTGLTGNTIYF	TGTGCCAGCAGCTCGACCGGGCTTACTGGAAACACCATATATTTT
TRBD2	TRBV28	NA	TRBJ2-1	CASSSFGGEIINEQFF	TGTGCCAGCAGCTCTTTCGGGGGGGAGATTATCAATGAGCAGTTCTTC
NA	TRBV5-6	NA	TRBJ2-3	CASSLARGRGYTDTQYF	TGTGCCAGCAGCTTGGCCCGGGGGCGCGGATACACAGATACGCAGTATTTT
TRBD1	TRBV30	NA	TRBJ1-2	CALDQGQGVYGYTF	TGTGCCTTAGATCAGGGACAGGGAGTCTATGGCTACACCTTC
NA	TRBV19	few	TRBJ1-2	CASSILSGSNYGYTF	TGTGCCAGTAGTATCTTGTCAGGGAGTAACTATGGCTACACCTTC
NA	TRBV5-1	NA	TRBJ2-1	CASTGGGTYNEQFF	TGCGCCAGCACCGGGGGTGGAACCTACAATGAGCAGTTCTTC
TRBD2	TRBV4-3	NA	TRBJ2-1	CASSPQPPLAGGLYNEQFF	TGCGCCAGCAGCCCTCAACCCCCCCTAGCGGGGGGTCTCTACAATGAGCAGTTCTTC
NA	TRBV13	NA	TRBJ2-3	CASSPKMGVGGTDTQYF	TGTGCCAGCAGCCCCAAAATGGGGGTAGGAGGCACAGATACGCAGTATTTT
NA	TRBV5-6	NA	TRBJ2-2	CASSFPGAVTGELFF	TGTGCCAGCAGCTTTCCCGGGGCCGTAACCGGGGAGCTGTTTTTT